This T cell receptor (beta chain) derives from a study of blood T cell repertoires in COVID-19. This CDR3 comprises 14 residues. The germline CDR1 and CDR2 sequences are SNHLY and FYNNEI. The V gene end was trimmed by 8 bases and the J gene end by 6 bases; junction bases not matched to a gene: 10. Sequencing used immunoSEQ multiplex PCR; TCRdb keeps in-frame clones, though not all of them. This table holds roughly 190,000 clones, 80% to 90% found once. The receptor's source is a young man with active or convalescent COVID-19. The chain couples TRBV2 to TRBJ1-2, with 9 nucleotides matching TRBD1. Sequencing was carried out using peripheral blood. The CDR3 DNA is TGTGCCAGCCAAGGAGTAGGGACAGGGAATGGCTACACCTTC. It translates to CASQGVGTGNGYTF.